A selection of T cell receptor beta chains follows, all from one sample in a study of beta chain features in type 1 diabetes. Sequenced by immunoSEQ multiplex PCR; TCRdb stores in-frame clones only, minus some. The sample has some 250,000 clones, under 13% seen once. Source material: naive CD4+ T cells from blood. The receptor source for this set is a young man with type 1 diabetes. Each CDR3 is given with its conserved first and last residue. The D gene is left open where the match is weak. Only part of the rows carry a size: once, few, many, or a class if the clone is expanded.

CDR3 DNA	CDR3 protein	D gene	clone size	V gene	J gene
TGTGCCAGCAGTCGAGCGGGGGGGTCTCGAGAGCAGTACTTC	CASSRAGGSREQYF	TRBD2	NA	TRBV5-4	TRBJ2-7
TGCAGCGTTGAAGAAGACAGGGGGTTCTACGAGCAGTACTTC	CSVEEDRGFYEQYF	TRBD1	few	TRBV29-1	TRBJ2-7
TGTGCCAGCAGCTTTCTCAATTCACCCCTCCACTTT	CASSFLNSPLHF	NA	NA	TRBV7-6	TRBJ1-6
TGCAGCGTTGCCCGACAGGGTAGCACAGATACGCAGTATTTT	CSVARQGSTDTQYF	TRBD1	few	TRBV29-1	TRBJ2-3
TGTGCCAGCAGTTCCGGACAGTCCTTCTCCTACGAGCAGTACTTC	CASSSGQSFSYEQYF	NA	NA	TRBV28	TRBJ2-7
TGTGCCAGCAGCTTACTGGGGCCCTACGAGCAGTACTTC	CASSLLGPYEQYF	NA	NA	TRBV7-9	TRBJ2-7
TGTGCCAGCAGGGCCGGGACAGGGAATTACAATGAGCAGTTCTTC	CASRAGTGNYNEQFF	TRBD1	NA	TRBV2	TRBJ2-1
TGTGCCAGCAGCTTCTCACAGGGGACTGAAGCTTTCTTT	CASSFSQGTEAFF	TRBD1	NA	TRBV7-2	TRBJ1-1
TGTGCCAGTAGCAATCCCCTAGCGGCCGGTGGAGATACGCAGTATTTT	CASSNPLAAGGDTQYF	TRBD2	NA	TRBV19	TRBJ2-3
TGTGCCAGCAGCTTAATGGTCGGAGGGGCCAAAAACATTCAGTACTTC	CASSLMVGGAKNIQYF	NA	few	TRBV7-2	TRBJ2-4
TGTGCCAGCAGCCACCCGGGACAGAAGGCTTTCTTT	CASSHPGQKAFF	TRBD1	NA	TRBV7-2	TRBJ1-1
TGTGCCAGCACCGGGACAGCGGGTGAGCCCCAGCATTTT	CASTGTAGEPQHF	TRBD1	NA	TRBV6-1	TRBJ1-5
TGCGCCAGCAAAGGGACAGGGATCACCGGGGAGCTGTTTTTT	CASKGTGITGELFF	TRBD1	few	TRBV5-1	TRBJ2-2
TGTGCCTGGAACAGTGGAGGAGATGAGCAGTTCTTC	CAWNSGGDEQFF	NA	NA	TRBV30	TRBJ2-1
TGTGCCAGCCGGCTAGATTACAATGAGCAGTTCTTC	CASRLDYNEQFF	NA	NA	TRBV28	TRBJ2-1
TGCGCCAGCAGCGAGGACTATGGCTACACCTTC	CASSEDYGYTF	NA	few	TRBV5-1	TRBJ1-2
TGTGCCAGCAGCAAAGCGAGAGCAGTGGTGGAGACCCAGTACTTC	CASSKARAVVETQYF	NA	NA	TRBV7-2	TRBJ2-5
TGTGCCAGCAACGACGGGACAAATTCACCCCTCCACTTT	CASNDGTNSPLHF	NA	NA	TRBV7-2	TRBJ1-6
TGTGCCAGCAGCTTAGCGACTGGCGTCGGTGAAAAACTGTTTTTT	CASSLATGVGEKLFF	NA	NA	TRBV7-9	TRBJ1-4
TGCGCCAGCAGCCCAGGGCCAGGGAGGGAGCAGTACTTC	CASSPGPGREQYF	NA	few	TRBV5-1	TRBJ2-7
TGCGCCAGCAGCTTGGACGGGACAGGGGATGTACATTTT	CASSLDGTGDVHF	TRBD1	NA	TRBV5-1	TRBJ1-5
TGTGCCAGCAGTTTAAAAGGGAGCGGGACACCTTACAATGAGCAGTTCTTC	CASSLKGSGTPYNEQFF	NA	few	TRBV27	TRBJ2-1
TGTGCCAGCAGCTTCCCGGGACTAGCGGGGGCTTCTGGGGCCAACGTCCTGACTTTC	CASSFPGLAGASGANVLTF	TRBD2	few	TRBV7-6	TRBJ2-6
TGTGCCAGCAGTGAAGCAAGGGAGATAGCAACCAAAAACATTCAGTACTTC	CASSEAREIATKNIQYF	NA	few	TRBV2	TRBJ2-4
TGTGCCTGGAGTGAAGGGGGCTATGGCTACACCTTC	CAWSEGGYGYTF	NA	few	TRBV30	TRBJ1-2
TGTGCCAGCAGCCCCCCCTACCCCCAGCGGGGCGTACCGAACACCGGGGAGCTGTTTTTT	CASSPPYPQRGVPNTGELFF	TRBD2	NA	TRBV5-4	TRBJ2-2
TGCGCCAGCAGCCAAGACACAGGCTCCTATAATTCACCCCTCCACTTT	CASSQDTGSYNSPLHF	NA	NA	TRBV4-1	TRBJ1-6
TGTGCCAGCAGTCCCGGGACAGGGAACAATCAGCCCCAGCATTTT	CASSPGTGNNQPQHF	TRBD1	few	TRBV27	TRBJ1-5
TGTGCCAGCAGAGATAACACGAACACTGAAGCTTTCTTT	CASRDNTNTEAFF	NA	few	TRBV2	TRBJ1-1
TGTGCCAGCAGTGGACAGATCTATAGCAATCAGCCCCAGCATTTT	CASSGQIYSNQPQHF	NA	NA	TRBV6-1	TRBJ1-5
TGCGCCAGCAGCCCCGGACAGGAAAACATTCAGTACTTC	CASSPGQENIQYF	TRBD1	few	TRBV5-1	TRBJ2-4
TGTGCCAGCAGTCGGGACGGACTATATGGCTACACCTTC	CASSRDGLYGYTF	NA	NA	TRBV6-6	TRBJ1-2
TGCGCCAGCAGCCAAGATATGAGACAGCCCCAGCATTTT	CASSQDMRQPQHF	NA	NA	TRBV4-3	TRBJ1-5
TGTGCCTGGAGTTCCCAAGACTATTCACCCCTCCACTTT	CAWSSQDYSPLHF	NA	few	TRBV30	TRBJ1-6
TGTGCCAGCAGCCTTCGACCGCCGGGCATTCAGTACTTC	CASSLRPPGIQYF	NA	few	TRBV5-6	TRBJ2-4
TGTGCCAGCAGCGTAGTGGGAGGGTACGGTTCACCCCTCCACTTT	CASSVVGGYGSPLHF	NA	once	TRBV9	TRBJ1-6
TGCGCCAGCAGCTTGACTTCAGGGCACCAAGAGACCCAGTACTTC	CASSLTSGHQETQYF	NA	NA	TRBV5-1	TRBJ2-5
TGTGCCAGTAGGAGGTCAGGGATTAGCAATCAGCCCCAGCATTTT	CASRRSGISNQPQHF	NA	few	TRBV19	TRBJ1-5
TGTGCCAGCAGCCAGGGACAGCTCTCTGGAAACACCATATATTTT	CASSQGQLSGNTIYF	TRBD1	few	TRBV4-2	TRBJ1-3
TGTGCCAGCAGCCCCCGCCCTAGCGGGGGCTCCTACGAGCAGTACTTC	CASSPRPSGGSYEQYF	TRBD2	few	TRBV14	TRBJ2-7
TGTGCCAGCAGCCGCCGGGGTAACTCCGAACAGCAGCTGTTTTTT	CASSRRGNSEQQLFF	NA	NA	TRBV7-2	TRBJ2-2
TGTGCCAGTAGTTACAGGGACGACTATGGCTACACCTTC	CASSYRDDYGYTF	NA	few	TRBV19	TRBJ1-2
TGTGCCAGCAGTCCAGCGGGGGATCTATTAGAGACCCAGTACTTC	CASSPAGDLLETQYF	TRBD2	NA	TRBV6-6	TRBJ2-5
TGTGCCAGCTCACCAGCCGGGACAGGGGGCTCCTACGAGCAGTACTTC	CASSPAGTGGSYEQYF	TRBD1	NA	TRBV18	TRBJ2-7
TGTGCCAGCAGCTTTCCGGGACTAGTCCGAGAGCAGTACTTC	CASSFPGLVREQYF	TRBD2	few	TRBV5-6	TRBJ2-7
TGTGCCAGCTCACCTCAGGAGGCATGGGATACGCAGTATTTT	CASSPQEAWDTQYF	NA	NA	TRBV18	TRBJ2-3
TGTGCCATCAAGGGGACAGGGCCCTACGAGCAGTACTTC	CAIKGTGPYEQYF	TRBD1	few	TRBV10-3	TRBJ2-7
TGTGCCAGCAGTTACTCGATGGGCAGGGGGTCCTACGAGCAGTACTTC	CASSYSMGRGSYEQYF	TRBD1	NA	TRBV6-5	TRBJ2-7
TGTGCCAGCAACATTATCATAGGGGTCAGCGCCCAAGAGACCCAGTACTTC	CASNIIIGVSAQETQYF	NA	NA	TRBV2	TRBJ2-5
TGCGCCAGCAGCCTGGGGTCGGGGACAGCAAACCCGGAGCAGTTCTTC	CASSLGSGTANPEQFF	TRBD1	NA	TRBV5-1	TRBJ2-1
TGTGCCAGCAGCTTAACGGGCGGGGCATCCTACAATGAGCAGTTCTTC	CASSLTGGASYNEQFF	NA	few	TRBV7-3	TRBJ2-1
TGTGCCAGCAGCCGACAGGGACAAGAGACCCAGTACTTC	CASSRQGQETQYF	TRBD1	few	TRBV5-6	TRBJ2-5
TGTGCCAGCAGCCCAAAACCGAGGACTAGCGGCCCGGGGGAGACCCAGTACTTC	CASSPKPRTSGPGETQYF	TRBD2	NA	TRBV11-2	TRBJ2-5
TGTGCCAGCAGCCTGGACAGGGCGGGTGAAGCTTTCTTT	CASSLDRAGEAFF	TRBD1	few	TRBV5-4	TRBJ1-1
TGTGCCAGCAGCTTGGAGGGACAGAGGGGAGATACGCAGTATTTT	CASSLEGQRGDTQYF	TRBD1	few	TRBV5-8	TRBJ2-3